Sequencing of this T cell receptor (beta chain) was carried out in a study of Ad26.COV2.S vaccination and SARS-CoV-2 variants. The study's findings and limits: Vaccinees reportedly had broad spike-specific CD8+ and CD4+ T cell responses.

The CDR3 consists of 16 residues. Germline V gives CDR1 MNHEY, CDR2 SVGEGT. V trimming: 2 bases; J trimming: 0 bases; junction bases outside the gene matches: 4. Assay: immunoSEQ multiplex PCR; the TCRdb copy retains only in-frame clones and omits some. The data contain about 480,000 clones, around 90% of them singletons. About this clone: The antigen is undetermined.

Sample treatment: 15 to 20 received Ad26.COV2.S at low or high dose, single or two shots; about 5 received placebo; per-sample allocation not given. Samples were taken on day 63 after the first vaccine or placebo injection. This receptor was taken from a person aged 18 to 65 who received the Ad26.COV2.S COVID-19 vaccine or a placebo. The rearrangement links TRBV6-2 or TRBV6-3 to TRBJ1-5, with 7 bases that match TRBD1. Sequenced here: peripheral blood, sampled in a trial of Ad26.COV2.S vaccine versus placebo. The CDR3 DNA reads as TGTGCCAGCAGTTACCAGACAGGGTCTAGCAATCAGCCCCAGCATTTT. Protein: CASSYQTGSSNQPQHF.